Following are 9 T cell receptor beta chains from one sample sequenced in a study of metastatic and nonmetastatic thyroid tumors (dated by TCRdb to the early 2020s). The library relied on PCR. TCRdb records Illumina HiSeq 4000 as the sequencer. TCRdb took the public reads, trimmed them with fastp at Q25, ran MiXCR for clone calling and kept in-frame beta chains. This sample lists tens of thousands of clones; roughly 15% were detected once. The ten largest clones add up to over 20% of the sample. No treatment had been received by any patient before thyroid surgery. Sequencing was done on a sample of blood. Receptor source: a female donor with papillary thyroid cancer or a benign thyroid nodule (not recorded which). Some clones in this sample may be carry-over from other donors' samples.

This clone was counted at least ten times. This chain uses TRBV6-5 with TRBJ1-1; no clear D gene. Germline lookup yields CDR1 MNHEY and CDR2 SVGAGI. There are 14 residues in the CDR3. The germline V and J ends were trimmed by 0 bases and 1 base, with 6 bases remaining between them. In DNA form, the CDR3 reads TGTGCCAGCAGTTACTCGAAATGGAACACTGAAGCTTTCTTT. This encodes CASSYSKWNTEAFF.

Many counts were recorded for this clone. The rearrangement links TRBV6-1 to TRBJ1-1; TRBD1 aligns across 10 bases. Germline V lookup: CDR1 MNHNS, CDR2 SASEGT. CDR3 length: 18 amino acids. After removal of 2 bases from V and 11 bases from J, the junction contained 20 bases not matched to a gene. CDR3 sequence: CASSERQGAFSPFVVAFF. The CDR3 DNA follows: TGTGCCAGCAGTGAAAGACAGGGGGCTTTCTCACCCTTTGTTGTGGCTTTCTTT.

This clone was detected ten times or more. V and J are TRBV2 and TRBJ2-5; D not resolved. CDR3 length equals 11 residues. With 3 bases removed from V and 5 bases from J, the gap between germline ends came to 4 bases. Germline loops: CDR1 SNHLY, CDR2 FYNNEI. Here the CDR3 reads CASSEGETQYF. Here the CDR3 DNA reads TGTGCCAGCAGTGAGGGGGAGACCCAGTACTTC. Based on the CDR3 plus reference TRBV2 and TRBJ2-5, the full variable domain is EPEVTQTPSHQVTQMGQEVILRCVPISNHLYFYWYRQILGQKVEFLVSFYNNEISEKSEIFDDQFSVERPDGSNFTLKIRSTKLEDSAMYFCASSEGETQYFGPGTRLLVL.

As regards this clone: One end of the junction varies from germline; a read error may be responsible. The V gene is TRBV10-3, the J gene TRBJ2-2; weak D call: TRBD1 (5 bases). CDR1 and CDR2 from the germline V gene are ENHRY and SYGVKD. The length of the CDR3 is 14 residues. CDR3 loop: CDITEDTNNGELFF. Written as DNA, the CDR3 is TGTGACATCACTGAGGACACGAACAACGGGGAGCTGTTTTTT.

This clone was counted at least ten times. The rearrangement links TRBV12-3 or TRBV12-4 to TRBJ2-2; D remains ambiguous. The CDR3 length is 13 residues. V was pared by 3 bases and J by 7 bases, with 9 bases between. Written as DNA, the CDR3 is TGTGCCAGCAGTTTTTCCCCGGGCGGGGAGCTGTTTTTT. Translation: CASSFSPGGELFF.

This clone occurred many times. Here the CDR3 DNA reads TGTGCCAGCTCACCTTTACCAGCGGGAAGCGAGCAGTACTTC. Translating it yields CASSPLPAGSEQYF. The chain recombines TRBV18 with TRBJ2-7; 7 positions agree with TRBD2. This CDR3 is built from 14 residues. V dropped 3 bases and J dropped 6; count of bases not matched to a gene: 8. Germline values: CDR1 KGHSH, CDR2 LQKENI.

This clone was seen at least ten times. This chain joins TRBV6-4 and TRBJ2-3, with 14 bases fitting TRBD2. The CDR3 consists of 19 residues. V was pared by 6 bases and J by 2 bases, with 13 bases of the junction left unmatched. CDR1 is MRHNA and CDR2 is SNTAGT in the germline V gene. The CDR3 DNA is TGTGCCAGCAGGAGGGGGACTAGCGGGAGCTCCTACCCCACAGATACGCAGTATTTT. Amino acids: CASRRGTSGSSYPTDTQYF.

The rearrangement joins TRBV11-2 to TRBJ2-2; possible D gene TRBD1, 5 bases. This CDR3 comprises 17 residues. Trimming took off 6 bases at V and 4 bases at J, with 21 bases between the two ends. Germline CDR1 is SGHAT and CDR2 is FQNNGV. CDR3 loop: CASSFPQASPRTGELFF. Written as DNA, the CDR3 is TGTGCCAGCAGTTTCCCACAGGCGAGCCCCCGCACCGGGGAGCTGTTTTTT.

This clone was observed a handful of times. A read error may account for a junction end that differs from germline. The chain links TRBV6-1 to TRBJ2-1; 8 bases fit TRBD1. Germline loops: CDR1 MNHNS, CDR2 SASEGT. The CDR3 has 15 residues. The CDR3, as DNA: TGTGCCAGTAGTGCCTCCGGGACAGGAGCATGGGAGCAGTTCTTC. Amino acids: CASSASGTGAWEQFF.